The 7 T cell receptor beta chains presented below share a single source sample, sequenced in a study of blood T cell repertoires in COVID-19. Repertoires were generated with immunoSEQ multiplex PCR, while TCRdb's copy carries only in-frame clones and drops some. The table includes roughly 280,000 clones, around nine tenths detected once. Sequenced input: peripheral blood. These TCRs come from a woman under 40 with COVID-19, enrolled during active disease.

This clone has at least ten counts. The gene calls are TRBV28 and TRBJ2-5, with TRBD2 matching over 7 bases. The length of the CDR3 is 15 residues. Germline V gene sequence: CDR1 MDHEN, CDR2 SYDVKM. Trimming removed 5 bases from V and 2 bases from J; junction bases left unmatched: 8. CDR3 bases: TGTGCCAGCAGTCGACCACTAGCGCAGCAAGAGACCCAGTACTTC. Its translation is CASSRPLAQQETQYF.

The J gene is TRBJ1-3, the V gene TRBV5-4; possible D gene TRBD1, 6 bases. CDR1 and CDR2 from the germline V gene are SGHNT and YYREEE (reference sequence). V lost 2 bases, J lost 0 bases, and 15 bases lay in between. This CDR3 region has 17 residues. The CDR3: CASSLTGQGFSGNTIYF. CDR3 DNA sequence: TGTGCCAGCAGCTTAACAGGGCAAGGATTCTCTGGAAACACCATATATTTT. Complete variable domain (other parts from reference TRBV5-4 and TRBJ1-3): ETGVTQSPTHLIKTRGQQVTLRCSSQSGHNTVSWYQQALGQGPQFIFQYYREEENGRGNFPPRFSGLQFPNYSSELNVNALELDDSALYLCASSLTGQGFSGNTIYFGEGSWLTVV.

This clone has a single count. The gene calls are TRBV14 and TRBJ2-7; D gene unclear. The CDR3 loop spans 15 amino acids. Trimming took off 1 base at V and 0 bases at J, with 10 bases between the two ends. Germline V gene data show CDR1 as SGHDN and CDR2 as FVKESK. CDR3 residues: CASSQVLGSSYEQYF. DNA of the CDR3: TGTGCCAGCAGCCAAGTTCTAGGAAGCTCCTACGAGCAGTACTTC.

The chain recombines TRBV28 with TRBJ2-7; a possible D gene is TRBD1 (5 bases). The CDR3 has 13 residues. Trimming left V 8 bases short and J 4 bases short, with 15 bases between. Germline CDR1 is MDHEN and CDR2 is SYDVKM. CDR3 in amino acids: CASSPTRVYEQYF. CDR3 nucleotides: TGTGCCAGCTCCCCAACCAGGGTGTACGAGCAGTACTTC.

In this sample, this clone turned up once. The chain uses TRBV9 and TRBJ1-6; TRBD1 aligns across 8 bases. Germline V gene sequence: CDR1 SGDLS, CDR2 YYNGEE. The CDR3 runs to 15 residues. The V segment lost 4 bases and the J segment 14 bases; nucleotides outside the gene matches: 14. This chain's CDR3 is CASSREGTGGKALHF. CDR3 nucleotides: TGTGCCAGCAGCCGCGAAGGGACAGGCGGGAAAGCCCTCCACTTT.

This clone was recorded a few times. The chain combines TRBV2 with TRBJ1-2, with no clear D. Germline V gene data show CDR1 as SNHLY and CDR2 as FYNNEI. This CDR3 is built from 10 residues. V was shortened by 6 bases and J by 4 bases, with 3 bases between the two germline ends. The CDR3 DNA reads as TGTGCCAGCAGCCTCTATGGCTACACCTTC. Amino acid sequence: CASSLYGYTF.

The chain uses TRBV5-1 and TRBJ1-2; 7 bases are a match to TRBD1. Trimming cost V 1 base and J 10 bases; bases outside gene matches: 7. The CDR3 sequence is 13 residues long. Germline V gene lookup returns CDR1 SGHRS and CDR2 YFSETQ. This chain's CDR3 is CASSLTGVLLYTF. CDR3 in DNA: TGCGCCAGCAGCTTGACAGGGGTTCTCCTCTACACCTTC.